The 8 T cell receptor beta chains listed next were all sequenced from one sample in a study of T cells in Graves' hyperthyroidism and ophthalmopathy (dated by TCRdb to the late 2010s). Libraries were built with multiplex PCR. TCRdb records Illumina HiSeq 2000 as the sequencer. The TCR beta CDR3 regions were amplified from RNA transcripts. A first-round RT-PCR of the TCR CDR3 used the HTBI primer set with the Qiagen OneStep RT-PCR kit. TCRdb took the public reads, trimmed them with fastp at Q25, ran MiXCR for clone calling and kept in-frame beta chains. Every entry covers one CDR3 protein and lists the most common genes and DNA from its rows. The sample table contains 600,000 to 700,000 distinct CDR3 sequences; only one count was recorded for about 45% of them. Under 8% of the sample rests with the top ten. Sequencing input: peripheral blood or thyroid tissue (not recorded which). The receptor source for this set is an adult man with Graves' disease, either hyperthyroidism or ophthalmopathy (not recorded which).

The chain joins TRBV19 to TRBJ1-6, with TRBD1 matching over 7 bases. This CDR3 contains 14 residues. The germline CDR1 and CDR2 sequences are LNHDA and SQIVND (reference sequence). V lost 6 bases and J lost 7; bases outside the gene matches: 6. The CDR3: CASRGTVRNSPLHF. CDR3 coding DNA: TGTGCCAGTAGAGGGACAGTACGCAATTCACCCCTCCACTTT. Drawing the rest from reference TRBV19 and TRBJ1-6, the complete variable domain is DGGITQSPKYLFRKEGQNVTLSCEQNLNHDAMYWYRQDPGQGLRLIYYSQIVNDFQKGDIAEGYSVSREKKESFPLTVTSAQKNPTAFYLCASRGTVRNSPLHFGNGTRLTVT.

V is TRBV5-1 and J is TRBJ1-2, with D perhaps TRBD1 (5 bases). CDR3 length equals 15 residues. Trimming stripped 1 base from V and 1 base from J, with 11 bases between. Per the germline V gene, CDR1 is SGHRS and CDR2 is YFSETQ. In nucleotides, the CDR3 is TGCGCCAGCAGCTTGACGGCAGGGAATAACTATGGCTACACCTTC. This sequence encodes CASSLTAGNNYGYTF.

In its sample, this clonotype was seen a few times. The genes are TRBV12-3 or TRBV12-4 and TRBJ2-7; D unclear. V lost 4 bases and J 3 bases, leaving 7 bases between the germline ends. CDR3 length equals 12 residues. The CDR3, as DNA: TGTGCCAGCAGTTACGTTCTCTACGAGCAGTACTTC. Amino acids: CASSYVLYEQYF.

The chain joins TRBV2 to TRBJ2-5; a possible D gene is TRBD1 (6 bases). The CDR3 contains 14 residues. Germline V gene data show CDR1 as SNHLY and CDR2 as FYNNEI. V lost 2 bases and J lost 5, with 12 bases in between. The CDR3 sequence is CASSEISGDETQYF. The CDR3 DNA sequence: TGTGCCAGCAGTGAAATTTCAGGGGATGAGACCCAGTACTTC.

The chain uses TRBV2 and TRBJ1-5; a possible D gene is TRBD1 (5 bases). Trimming left V 4 bases short and J 2 bases short, with 12 bases between. CDR1 is SNHLY and CDR2 is FYNNEI in the germline V gene. The CDR3 totals 15 residues. DNA of the CDR3: TGTGCCAGCAGTGTTGGGGCGTCCGGCAATCAGCCCCAGCATTTT. It encodes CASSVGASGNQPQHF.

The chain employs TRBV9 and TRBJ1-3; TRBD1 matches at 10 bases. The germline V gene has CDR1 SGDLS and CDR2 YYNGEE. This CDR3 region has 16 residues. The V gene end was trimmed by 4 bases and the J gene end by 2 bases; junction bases not matched to a gene: 6. The CDR3 here is CASSSFDRGPGNTIYF. The DNA of the CDR3 is TGTGCCAGCAGCTCCTTCGACAGGGGGCCTGGAAACACCATATATTTT.

The rearrangement joins TRBV5-6 to TRBJ1-5; TRBD1 aligns across 11 bases. CDR3 length: 16 residues. From germline, CDR1 is SGHDT and CDR2 YYEEEE. V was pared by 0 bases and J by 6 bases, with 5 bases of the junction left unmatched. The CDR3 is CASSLGGQGASQPQHF. The CDR3 DNA reads TGTGCCAGCAGCTTGGGTGGACAGGGGGCAAGTCAGCCCCAGCATTTT.

The V and J genes are TRBV2 and TRBJ1-6, with 11 positions matching TRBD1. The germline V gene has CDR1 SNHLY and CDR2 FYNNEI. V gave up 8 bases and J gave up 9 bases; unmatched junction bases: 3. The CDR3 is made up of 13 amino acids. The CDR3: CASGGQGGSPLHF. DNA for the CDR3: TGTGCCAGCGGGGGACAGGGGGGTTCACCCCTCCACTTT. Drawing the rest from reference TRBV2 and TRBJ1-6, the complete variable domain is EPEVTQTPSHQVTQMGQEVILRCVPISNHLYFYWYRQILGQKVEFLVSFYNNEISEKSEIFDDQFSVERPDGSNFTLKIRSTKLEDSAMYFCASGGQGGSPLHFGNGTRLTVT.